A selection of T cell receptor beta chains follows, all from one sample in a study of blood T cells in healthy people across ages. TCRdb reprocessed the 5' RACE reads via MiXCR and lists one record per CDR3 protein. The table shows some 790,000 distinct CDR3 sequences, with more than 25% occurring only once. The sequenced sample consisted of blood. Every receptor here comes from a woman over 75 in good health. The CDR3 runs from the conserved cysteine through the conserved F or W. D genes are given only for firm matches. Not every row has a clone size; where given, it reads once, few, many or a size class.

v_call	d_call	cdr3_length	clone_size	j_call	cdr3_nt	cdr3_aa
TRBV2	TRBD1	15	.	TRBJ1-2	TGTGCCAGCAGTGACCCAAGACAGGGGGCGAGGGGCTGCACCTTC	CASSDPRQGARGCTF
TRBV20-1	.	14	.	TRBJ2-1	TGCAGCGACTGGGGGGGGCTCCTAGGAAATGAGCAGTTCTTC	CSDWGGLLGNEQFF
TRBV20-1	.	12	many	TRBJ2-5	TGCAGTGCCGCCAGACAGGTAGAGACCCAGTACTTC	CSAARQVETQYF
TRBV28	.	18	.	TRBJ1-5	TGTGCCAGCAGTTTTCGTGGAGCTTCCCCCGGTTGGAATCAGCCCCAGCATTTT	CASSFRGASPGWNQPQHF
TRBV20-1	.	14	.	TRBJ2-7	TGCAGTGCTGGAGGGACAGAGCAATCGTACGAGCAGTACTTC	CSAGGTEQSYEQYF
TRBV10-3	TRBD2	14	.	TRBJ2-5	TGTGCCATTGGAGCGCGGGAGGACAGCGAGACCCAGTACTTC	CAIGAREDSETQYF
TRBV7-9	.	15	.	TRBJ2-6	TGTGCCAGCAGCTGGGGCGGCTCTGGGGCCAACGTCCGGACTTTC	CASSWGGSGANVRTF
TRBV4-3	TRBD1	15	few	TRBJ2-3	TGCGCCAGCAGCCAAGGATACAGGGGCCCAGATACGCAGTATTTT	CASSQGYRGPDTQYF
TRBV12-3/TRBV12-4	TRBD2	16	.	TRBJ2-4	TGTGCCAGCACCGTGGGGGGGTCCAGTATCAAAAACATTCAGTACTTC	CASTVGGSSIKNIQYF
TRBV12-3/TRBV12-4	TRBD2	17	.	TRBJ2-3	TGTGCCAGCAGTCCGGGGACTAGCGGAGTGATCGCAGATACGCAGTATTTT	CASSPGTSGVIADTQYF
TRBV20-1	.	14	few	TRBJ1-1	TGCAGTGCCTTCTCGGGGCAGGTGAACACTGAAGCTTTCTTT	CSAFSGQVNTEAFF
TRBV7-9	.	16	.	TRBJ1-5	TGTGCCAGCAGCTCGGGGGGGACACACCCAGATCAGCCCCAGCATTTT	CASSSGGTHPDQPQHF
TRBV19	TRBD1	14	.	TRBJ1-2	TGTGCCAGCAAACGGGACAGGGCATTCTATGGCTACACCTTC	CASKRDRAFYGYTF
TRBV12-3/TRBV12-4	.	16	.	TRBJ2-3	TGTGCCAGCCTGCCCATAGCTGGGGACCGGGCAGATACGCAGTATTTT	CASLPIAGDRADTQYF
TRBV20-1	.	13	many	TRBJ2-1	TGCAGTGCTAGAGATGGACTCTACAATGAGCAGTTCTTC	CSARDGLYNEQFF
TRBV11-3	TRBD1	14	.	TRBJ1-1	TGTGCCAGCAGTAAGCCGGGACAGGTGTTTGAAGCTTTCTTT	CASSKPGQVFEAFF
TRBV6-2/TRBV6-3	.	15	.	TRBJ1-5	TGTGCCAGCAGACGGGACGGGCAGCCCAATCAGCCCCAGCATTTT	CASRRDGQPNQPQHF
TRBV12-3/TRBV12-4	TRBD2	15	many	TRBJ2-3	TGTGCCAGCAGTTTAGGGACTAGCTCAACAGATACGCAGTATTTT	CASSLGTSSTDTQYF
TRBV7-6	TRBD2	17	.	TRBJ2-3	TGTGCCAGCAGCTTAGTTTTAGCGGGGGCCGGCACAGATACGCAGTATTTT	CASSLVLAGAGTDTQYF
TRBV12-3/TRBV12-4	.	14	.	TRBJ2-7	TGTGCCAGCAGTTCTGTCGAGGGAAACTACGAACAGTACTTC	CASSSVEGNYEQYF
TRBV6-5	.	16	many	TRBJ2-3	TGTGCCAGCAGTTACTCGTCCGGGGGAGCAATCGATACGCAGTATTTT	CASSYSSGGAIDTQYF
TRBV4-3	TRBD2	16	many	TRBJ2-7	TGCGCCAGCAGCCAAGATTATAAGCGGGGGGGCGCCGAGCAGTACTTC	CASSQDYKRGGAEQYF
TRBV21-1	.	15	.	TRBJ2-7	TGTGCCAGCAGCAAAGTAGTGGCGGCGGACTACGAGCAGTACTTC	CASSKVVAADYEQYF
TRBV10-3	.	16	.	TRBJ1-5	TGTGCCATCAGTGAGTCTGGAGGGCATAGCAACCAGCCCCAGCATTTT	CAISESGGHSNQPQHF
TRBV16	.	14	many	TRBJ1-2	TGTGCCAGCAGCCAATCATCTGGGCCCTATGGCTACACCTTC	CASSQSSGPYGYTF
TRBV5-1	.	15	.	TRBJ2-7	TGCGCCAGCAGCTTGAGGGGGGAAGTGTCCTACGAGCAGTACTTC	CASSLRGEVSYEQYF
TRBV4-3	TRBD1	14	many	TRBJ2-1	TGCGCCAGCAGCACCCGCCTACAGGGGACAGTGCAGTTCTTC	CASSTRLQGTVQFF
TRBV3-1	.	17	few	TRBJ1-5	TGTGCCAGCAGCCTTAGAGGGACCGGTGGGGGCAATCAGCCCCAGCATTTT	CASSLRGTGGGNQPQHF
TRBV30	TRBD1	14	.	TRBJ2-1	TGTGCCTGCATGGGACAGGGGGCCCACAATGAGCAGTTCTTC	CACMGQGAHNEQFF
TRBV7-8	.	14	many	TRBJ2-3	TGTGCCAGCAGCTTAGTTGGCCTCACAGATACGCAGTATTTT	CASSLVGLTDTQYF
TRBV6-2/TRBV6-3	TRBD1	14	many	TRBJ1-2	TGTGCCAGCAGTACCGGGACAGGGGACTATGGCTACACCTTC	CASSTGTGDYGYTF
TRBV5-5	TRBD1	17	many	TRBJ1-1	TGTGCCAGCACCTTACGAAACCCGGACAGGGAGAACACTGAAGCTTTCTTT	CASTLRNPDRENTEAFF
TRBV4-3	.	19	.	TRBJ2-4	TGCGCCAGCAGCCAAGAGATCCAGGGGAGTATTAAAGCCAAAAACATTCAGTACTTC	CASSQEIQGSIKAKNIQYF
TRBV20-1	TRBD2	16	many	TRBJ2-5	TGCAGTGCCCGACTAGCGGGGGGGCCGTCAGGAGAGACCCAGTACTTC	CSARLAGGPSGETQYF
TRBV28	TRBD2	19	.	TRBJ2-7	TGTGCCAGCAGTCCCAGGACTAGCGGGATGGCCCGGGGCTCCTACGAGCAGTACTTC	CASSPRTSGMARGSYEQYF
TRBV7-9	.	14	few	TRBJ1-2	TGTGCCAGCAGCTTAGGTTCGGAAAACTATGGCTACACCTTC	CASSLGSENYGYTF
TRBV21-1	.	12	few	TRBJ1-1	TGTGCCAGCAGATTCTGGGGGACTGAAGCTTTCTTT	CASRFWGTEAFF
TRBV27	.	16	.	TRBJ2-1	TGTGCCAGCAGTTTAGATCGGGCCTATCGTGGGAATGAGCAGTTCTTC	CASSLDRAYRGNEQFF
TRBV6-6	.	14	.	TRBJ2-1	TGTGCCACCACCCGACGGGGCGTGAGGAATGAGCAGTTCTTC	CATTRRGVRNEQFF
TRBV7-2	TRBD2	15	.	TRBJ2-5	TGTGCCAGCAGCGCCTGCGCTAGCGGTTACAATGAGCAGTACTTC	CASSACASGYNEQYF
TRBV15	TRBD1	16	.	TRBJ1-6	TGTGCCACCAGCAGAGAGGGACAGGGGTATGATTCACCCCTCCACTTT	CATSREGQGYDSPLHF
TRBV11-2	.	18	.	TRBJ2-1	TGTGCCAGCAGCTCCGATGGGCTGGCCCCCAGTGGATACAATGAGCAGTTCTTC	CASSSDGLAPSGYNEQFF
TRBV11-2	.	11	.	TRBJ2-2	TGTGCCAGCAGCCCAACCAGGGGGCTGTTTTTT	CASSPTRGLFF
TRBV2	TRBD1	13	few	TRBJ1-6	TGTGCCAGCCTTGACAGGGGCCTTTTGGCCCTCCACTTT	CASLDRGLLALHF
TRBV11-2	TRBD2	15	.	TRBJ2-7	TGTGCCAGCGTAATGAGGCGGGAGGGCTCCTACGAGCAGTACTTC	CASVMRREGSYEQYF
TRBV11-2	TRBD2	17	many	TRBJ2-3	TGTGCCAGCAGCTCTGGGTCAGGGCTAGCGGTCACAGATACGCAGTATTTT	CASSSGSGLAVTDTQYF
TRBV20-1	.	14	few	TRBJ1-5	TGCAGTGCTAGAGATCAGGTTAGCAATCAGCCCCAGCATTTT	CSARDQVSNQPQHF
TRBV12-3/TRBV12-4	TRBD1	13	many	TRBJ1-2	TGTGCCAGCAGTAAACAGGGGGCGCTCGGCTACACCTTC	CASSKQGALGYTF
TRBV7-2	TRBD2	19	many	TRBJ2-3	TGTGCCAGCAGCTCCTCGGTTATGACTAGCGGGGGGGCGACAGATACGCAGTATTTT	CASSSSVMTSGGATDTQYF
TRBV6-2/TRBV6-3	.	13	many	TRBJ2-5	TGTGCCACCATGTCATCGGGCCAAGAGACCCAGTACTTC	CATMSSGQETQYF
TRBV28	.	12	many	TRBJ2-3	TGTGCCAGCAGTGCGAGGGGACGTACGCAGTATTTT	CASSARGRTQYF
TRBV7-9	.	14	many	TRBJ2-1	TGTGCCAGCAGCTTAGCGCGAACCCACAATGAGCAGTTCTTC	CASSLARTHNEQFF
TRBV11-2	TRBD1	16	.	TRBJ1-1	TGTGCCAGCAGCCGGGGGTTGGGACAGACGAACACTGAAGCTTTCTTT	CASSRGLGQTNTEAFF